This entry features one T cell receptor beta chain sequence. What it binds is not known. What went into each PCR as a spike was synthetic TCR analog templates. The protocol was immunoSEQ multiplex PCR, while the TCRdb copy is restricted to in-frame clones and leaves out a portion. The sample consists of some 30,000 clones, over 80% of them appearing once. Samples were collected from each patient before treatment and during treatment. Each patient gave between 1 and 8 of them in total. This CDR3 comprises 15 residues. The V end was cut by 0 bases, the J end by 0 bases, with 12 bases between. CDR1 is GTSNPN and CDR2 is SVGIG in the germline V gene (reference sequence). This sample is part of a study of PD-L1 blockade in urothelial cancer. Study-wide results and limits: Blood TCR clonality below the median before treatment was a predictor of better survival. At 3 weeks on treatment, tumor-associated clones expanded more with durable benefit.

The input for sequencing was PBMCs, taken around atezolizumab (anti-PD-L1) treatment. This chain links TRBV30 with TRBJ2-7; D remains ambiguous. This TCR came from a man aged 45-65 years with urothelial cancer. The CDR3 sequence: CAWSVRVLDSYEQYF. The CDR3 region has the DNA TGTGCCTGGAGTGTTCGGGTTTTGGACTCCTACGAGCAGTACTTC.